Listed below are T cell receptor beta chains from one sample, sequenced in a study of Ad26.COV2.S vaccination and SARS-CoV-2 variants. Assay used: immunoSEQ multiplex PCR; TCRdb lists only in-frame clones, some missing. Of fewer than 400,000 clones in the sample, around four fifths were seen once. The input for sequencing was peripheral blood, taken in a trial of Ad26.COV2.S vaccine versus placebo. These receptors were collected from a person between 18 and 59 years old who received the Ad26.COV2.S COVID-19 vaccine or a placebo. CDR3s include the opening cysteine and the closing phenylalanine or tryptophan. D genes are given only for firm matches.

V gene: TRBV12-5
J gene: TRBJ2-1
D gene: TRBD1
CDR3 protein: CASGLIYSQGSSYNEQFF

V gene: TRBV3-1/TRBV3-2
J gene: TRBJ1-2
D gene: NA
CDR3 protein: CASSQGGGNYGYTF

V gene: TRBV28
J gene: TRBJ2-3
D gene: TRBD1
CDR3 protein: CASSLTGSTDTQYF

V gene: TRBV5-8
J gene: TRBJ2-3
D gene: NA
CDR3 protein: CASSLSTDTQYF

V gene: TRBV5-1
J gene: TRBJ2-5
D gene: NA
CDR3 protein: CASSILQGPQETQYF

V gene: TRBV28
J gene: TRBJ1-1
D gene: NA
CDR3 protein: CASSSGLGEAFF

V gene: TRBV4-1
J gene: TRBJ1-2
D gene: NA
CDR3 protein: CASSQSGTNYGYTF

V gene: TRBV7-8
J gene: TRBJ1-5
D gene: NA
CDR3 protein: CASSSHVDQPQHF

V gene: TRBV6-5
J gene: TRBJ2-5
D gene: TRBD1
CDR3 protein: CASSRRTGVETQYF

V gene: TRBV2
J gene: TRBJ1-1
D gene: NA
CDR3 protein: CASKLEGNTEAFF

V gene: TRBV5-1
J gene: TRBJ1-6
D gene: NA
CDR3 protein: CASSQGISDYPHHSPLHF

V gene: TRBV9
J gene: TRBJ1-5
D gene: NA
CDR3 protein: CASSASGDSNQPQHF

V gene: TRBV28
J gene: TRBJ1-5
D gene: NA
CDR3 protein: CASTRPTGGNQPQHF

V gene: TRBV4-1
J gene: TRBJ2-2
D gene: NA
CDR3 protein: CASSHLMRGRGGELFF

V gene: TRBV7-8
J gene: TRBJ1-6
D gene: NA
CDR3 protein: CASSLGPEGPLHF

V gene: TRBV28
J gene: TRBJ2-5
D gene: NA
CDR3 protein: CASSSPVAFQETQYF

V gene: TRBV5-1
J gene: TRBJ2-7
D gene: TRBD1
CDR3 protein: CASSSVGTGARGQYF

V gene: TRBV6-1
J gene: TRBJ2-3
D gene: TRBD2
CDR3 protein: CASSEGVSGGAGTDTQYF

V gene: TRBV5-1
J gene: TRBJ2-4
D gene: TRBD1
CDR3 protein: CASSLSGTGALRPQYF

V gene: TRBV5-6
J gene: TRBJ1-2
D gene: NA
CDR3 protein: CASTPWGGNYGYTF

V gene: TRBV19
J gene: TRBJ1-1
D gene: TRBD1
CDR3 protein: CASSNRGLNTEAFF

V gene: TRBV5-1
J gene: TRBJ1-3
D gene: TRBD1
CDR3 protein: CASSPQGQSSGNTIYF

V gene: TRBV28
J gene: TRBJ1-4
D gene: NA
CDR3 protein: CASRNRLTFSTNEKLFF

V gene: TRBV10-3
J gene: TRBJ1-2
D gene: NA
CDR3 protein: CAISEGRTSGYTF

V gene: TRBV7-9
J gene: TRBJ2-7
D gene: TRBD2
CDR3 protein: CASTNEGRGDYEQYF

V gene: TRBV14
J gene: TRBJ1-6
D gene: NA
CDR3 protein: CASSQDPWQGGSYNSPLHF

V gene: TRBV27
J gene: TRBJ1-6
D gene: NA
CDR3 protein: CASSLLSRNSPLHF

V gene: TRBV7-3
J gene: TRBJ1-1
D gene: TRBD1
CDR3 protein: CASSRDRGTPEAFF

V gene: TRBV24-1
J gene: TRBJ2-2
D gene: NA
CDR3 protein: CATSEDGSGTGELFF

V gene: TRBV4-1
J gene: TRBJ2-7
D gene: NA
CDR3 protein: CASSQTRSGSSYEQYF

V gene: TRBV28
J gene: TRBJ1-1
D gene: TRBD1
CDR3 protein: CASSPPGQGLGQAEAFF

V gene: TRBV5-1
J gene: TRBJ1-1
D gene: TRBD1
CDR3 protein: CASGFRQGAMNTEAFF

V gene: TRBV25-1
J gene: TRBJ2-1
D gene: NA
CDR3 protein: CASSDRGWMLNEQFF

V gene: TRBV2
J gene: TRBJ2-5
D gene: TRBD1
CDR3 protein: CASQQGGETQYF

V gene: TRBV29-1
J gene: TRBJ2-5
D gene: TRBD2
CDR3 protein: CSVKTSGGSETQYF

V gene: TRBV9
J gene: TRBJ1-2
D gene: TRBD1
CDR3 protein: CASSRQGDGYTF

V gene: TRBV4-1
J gene: TRBJ2-3
D gene: TRBD2
CDR3 protein: CASSQEKRGVGDTQYF

V gene: TRBV7-9
J gene: TRBJ2-4
D gene: TRBD1
CDR3 protein: CASSLPPGQQNIQYF

V gene: TRBV30
J gene: TRBJ2-5
D gene: NA
CDR3 protein: CAWSVIPGVKETQYF

V gene: TRBV9
J gene: TRBJ2-2
D gene: TRBD1
CDR3 protein: CASARDSPTGELFF